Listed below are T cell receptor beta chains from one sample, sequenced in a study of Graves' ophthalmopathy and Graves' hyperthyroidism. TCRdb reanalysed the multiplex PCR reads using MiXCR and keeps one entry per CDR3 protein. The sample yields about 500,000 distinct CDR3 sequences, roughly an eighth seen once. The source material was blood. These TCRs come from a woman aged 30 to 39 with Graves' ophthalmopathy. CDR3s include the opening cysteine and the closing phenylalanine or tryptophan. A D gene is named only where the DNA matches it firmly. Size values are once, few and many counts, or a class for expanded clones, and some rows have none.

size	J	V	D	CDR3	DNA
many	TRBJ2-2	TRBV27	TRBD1	CASSNRGNGELFF	TGTGCCAGCAGTAACAGGGGGAACGGGGAGCTGTTTTTT
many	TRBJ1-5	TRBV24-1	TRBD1	CATSEPGQGEDQPQHF	TGTGCCACCAGTGAACCGGGACAGGGGGAAGATCAGCCCCAGCATTTT
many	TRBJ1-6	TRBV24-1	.	CATSDGQPDSPLHF	TGTGCCACCAGTGACGGGCAACCTGATTCACCCCTCCACTTT
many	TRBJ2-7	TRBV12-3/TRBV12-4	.	CASSPGGASSYEQYF	TGTGCCAGCAGCCCCGGCGGGGCTAGCTCCTACGAGCAGTACTTC
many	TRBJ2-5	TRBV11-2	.	CASREQGLLRETQYF	TGTGCCAGCAGGGAGCAGGGGTTATTGCGAGAGACCCAGTACTTC
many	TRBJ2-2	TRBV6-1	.	CASSGAKTGELFF	TGTGCCAGCAGTGGAGCGAAAACCGGGGAGCTGTTTTTT
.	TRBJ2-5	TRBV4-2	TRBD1	CASSPGQNSQETQYF	TGTGCCAGCAGCCCGGGACAGAATAGCCAAGAGACCCAGTACTTC
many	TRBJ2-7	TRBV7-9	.	CASSLGEFSYEQYF	TGTGCCAGCAGCTTAGGGGAGTTCTCCTACGAGCAGTACTTC
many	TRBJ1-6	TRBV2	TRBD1	CASSLTKLTGRNSPLHF	TGTGCCAGCAGCCTTACCAAACTGACAGGGAGGAATTCACCCCTCCACTTT
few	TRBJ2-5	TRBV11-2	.	CASSSGRLIEETQYF	TGTGCCAGCAGCTCCGGACGTTTGATAGAAGAGACCCAGTACTTC
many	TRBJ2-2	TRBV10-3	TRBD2	CAISEPPGLAVNTGELFF	TGTGCCATCAGTGAGCCCCCGGGACTAGCAGTGAACACCGGGGAGCTGTTTTTT
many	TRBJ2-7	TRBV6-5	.	CASSTGHLSSYEQYF	TGTGCCAGCAGTACGGGACATCTGAGCTCCTACGAGCAGTACTTC
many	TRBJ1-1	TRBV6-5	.	CASSYSGATETEAFF	TGTGCCAGCAGTTACTCGGGGGCTACGGAGACTGAAGCTTTCTTT
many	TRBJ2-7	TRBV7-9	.	CASSLAAGAEQYF	TGTGCCAGCAGCTTAGCTGCCGGGGCCGAGCAGTACTTC
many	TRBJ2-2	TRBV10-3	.	CAISERGDRSTPTNTGELFF	TGTGCCATCAGTGAGCGGGGGGACAGGAGTACCCCTACGAACACCGGGGAGCTGTTTTTT
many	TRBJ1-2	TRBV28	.	CASGISGGYTF	TGTGCCTCCGGCATTTCCGGGGGCTACACCTTC
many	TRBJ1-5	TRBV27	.	CASSLSWGSRHQPQHF	TGTGCCAGCAGTTTATCGTGGGGGTCCCGTCATCAGCCCCAGCATTTT
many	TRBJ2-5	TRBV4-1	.	CASSNVGARASETQYF	TGCGCCAGCAGCAATGTCGGGGCTAGGGCTAGTGAGACCCAGTACTTC
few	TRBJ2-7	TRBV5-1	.	CASSPGLEGISYEQYF	TGCGCCAGCAGCCCTGGTCTAGAGGGTATCTCCTACGAGCAGTACTTC
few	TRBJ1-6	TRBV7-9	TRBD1	CASTLRTGELPLHF	TGTGCCAGCACCCTCAGAACAGGGGAATTACCCCTCCACTTT
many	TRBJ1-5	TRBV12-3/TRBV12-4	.	CASSFSNGWDHSNQPQHF	TGTGCCAGCAGTTTCTCCAACGGTTGGGATCATAGCAATCAGCCCCAGCATTTT
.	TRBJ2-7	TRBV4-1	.	CASSQDRDRAYEQYF	TGCGCCAGCAGCCAAGACCGGGACCGGGCGTACGAGCAGTACTTC
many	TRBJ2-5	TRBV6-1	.	CASSDGLGTQYF	TGTGCCAGCAGTGACGGGCTCGGCACCCAGTACTTC
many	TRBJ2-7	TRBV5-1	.	CASSLYRTQNYPPEYEQYF	TGCGCCAGCAGCTTGTACAGGACACAGAATTACCCCCCAGAATACGAGCAGTACTTC
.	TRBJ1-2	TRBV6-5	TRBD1	CASSYSGDRRRGYTF	TGTGCCAGCAGTTACTCAGGGGACAGGCGTCGCGGCTACACCTTC
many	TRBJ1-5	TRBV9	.	CASSAAGTGSQPQHF	TGTGCCAGCAGCGCCGCCGGAACAGGGAGTCAGCCCCAGCATTTT
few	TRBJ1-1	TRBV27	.	CASSFQADTEAFF	TGTGCCAGCAGTTTCCAGGCGGACACTGAAGCTTTCTTT
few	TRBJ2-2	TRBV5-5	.	CASTYGTTGELFF	TGTGCCAGCACCTATGGTACCACCGGGGAGCTGTTTTTT
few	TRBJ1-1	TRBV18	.	CASSPSQALNTEAFF	TGTGCCAGCTCACCAAGTCAGGCACTGAACACTGAAGCTTTCTTT
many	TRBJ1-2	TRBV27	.	CASSLSRIPSYGYTF	TGTGCCAGCAGTTTATCCCGGATCCCCTCCTATGGCTACACCTTC
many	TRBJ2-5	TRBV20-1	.	CSASTRRYQETQYF	TGCAGTGCTAGCACTAGGAGATACCAAGAGACCCAGTACTTC
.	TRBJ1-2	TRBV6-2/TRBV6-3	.	CASNAEAGGYTF	TGTGCCAGCAACGCGGAGGCGGGTGGCTACACCTTC
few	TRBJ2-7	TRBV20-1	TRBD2	CSAPLAGGRYEQYF	TGCAGTGCTCCACTAGCGGGGGGGCGTTACGAGCAGTACTTC
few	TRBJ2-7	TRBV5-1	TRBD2	CASSLGGRREQYF	TGCGCCAGCAGCTTGGGCGGGAGGAGGGAGCAGTACTTC
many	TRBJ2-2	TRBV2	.	CASSSYTGELFF	TGTGCCAGCAGTAGTTACACCGGGGAGCTGTTTTTT
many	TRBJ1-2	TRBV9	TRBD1	CASSPQGANYGYTF	TGTGCCAGCAGCCCTCAGGGGGCCAACTATGGCTACACCTTC
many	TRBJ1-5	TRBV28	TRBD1	CASSFRGGTAINQPQHF	TGTGCCAGCAGTTTTAGGGGAGGGACAGCTATAAATCAGCCCCAGCATTTT
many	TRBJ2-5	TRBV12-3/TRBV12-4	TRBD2	CASSFPGGGRGKETQYF	TGTGCCAGCAGTTTTCCCGGGGGCGGGAGGGGGAAAGAGACCCAGTACTTC
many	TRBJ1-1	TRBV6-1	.	CASSEGVANTEAFF	TGTGCCAGCAGTGAAGGAGTTGCGAACACTGAAGCTTTCTTT
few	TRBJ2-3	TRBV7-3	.	CASSLRLRGLGTDTQYF	TGTGCCAGCAGCTTAAGGTTACGGGGGTTAGGCACAGATACGCAGTATTTT
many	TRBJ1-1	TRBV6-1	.	CASTFGPLNTEAFF	TGTGCCAGCACCTTCGGACCGCTGAACACTGAAGCTTTCTTT
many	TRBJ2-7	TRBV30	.	CAWSVLGEQYF	TGTGCCTGGAGTGTACTGGGCGAGCAGTACTTC
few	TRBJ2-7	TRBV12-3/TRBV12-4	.	CASSFRRGSYEQYF	TGTGCCAGCAGTTTCAGGCGCGGCTCCTACGAGCAGTACTTC
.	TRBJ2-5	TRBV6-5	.	CASSYSRLQETQYF	TGTGCCAGCAGTTACTCGAGGCTCCAAGAGACCCAGTACTTC
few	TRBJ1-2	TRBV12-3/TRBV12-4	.	CAISSGTPYGYTF	TGTGCCATCAGTTCCGGGACCCCCTATGGCTACACCTTC
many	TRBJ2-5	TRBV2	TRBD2	CASRPSGRRETQYF	TGTGCCAGCCGTCCTAGCGGGAGGAGAGAGACCCAGTACTTC
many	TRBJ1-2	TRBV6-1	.	CASSDPRGGNYGYTF	TGTGCCAGCAGTGACCCGCGGGGGGGGAACTATGGCTACACCTTC
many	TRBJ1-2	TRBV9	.	CASSAGQIYGYTF	TGTGCCAGCAGCGCAGGACAGATCTATGGCTACACCTTC
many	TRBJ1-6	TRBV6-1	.	CASGGGLYSPLHF	TGTGCCAGTGGGGGGGGGTTATATTCACCCCTCCACTTT
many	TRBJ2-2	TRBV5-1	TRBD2	CASSLGLAGDGTGELFF	TGCGCCAGCAGCTTGGGACTAGCGGGAGATGGAACCGGGGAGCTGTTTTTT
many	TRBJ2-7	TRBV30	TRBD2	CAWSPGLAIYSYEQYF	TGTGCCTGGAGTCCGGGACTAGCTATCTACTCCTACGAGCAGTACTTC
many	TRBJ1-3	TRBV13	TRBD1	CASSLTGQGSNTIYF	TGTGCCAGCAGCCTTACCGGACAGGGTTCAAACACCATATATTTC
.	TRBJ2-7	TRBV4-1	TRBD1	CASSLFPRDRGYYEQYF	TGCGCCAGCAGCCTTTTCCCCCGGGACAGGGGCTACTACGAGCAGTACTTC
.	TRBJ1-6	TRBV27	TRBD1	CASSLWGQINSPLHF	TGTGCCAGCAGTTTATGGGGACAGATTAATTCACCCCTCCACTTT
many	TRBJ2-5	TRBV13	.	CASSQGTAEETQYF	TGTGCCAGCAGCCAGGGGACCGCGGAGGAGACCCAGTACTTC